The entry below describes one TCR beta chain. Its antigen is unidentified. The sample belongs to a study of cytomegalovirus exposure and HLA in healthy donors. Study-level findings and limits: Researchers reported from a later analysis that most CMV-associated TCR beta chains appeared HLA-restricted.

Trimming at V came to 0 bases and at J to 6 bases, leaving 9 bases not matched to a gene. This CDR3 has 16 amino acids. The germline CDR1 and CDR2 sequences are LGHNA and YSLEER. The PCR had 60 Vbeta and 13 Jbeta primers. Profiling relied on immunoSEQ multiplex PCR, and the TCRdb table lists in-frame clones only, not all of them. Of more than 100,000 clones in the sample, 70% to 80% are singletons; the top ten hold 2.5% to 3%. The chain links TRBV4-3 to TRBJ2-3; 7 bases line up with TRBD1. Material for sequencing was PBMCs. The TCR sequence derives from a woman aged 35 to 49 in good health and CMV-seropositive. CDR3 sequence reads: CASSQEVVGGRDTQYF. The CDR3 DNA is TGCGCCAGCAGCCAAGAGGTCGTAGGGGGCAGGGATACGCAGTATTTT.